This TCR beta chain was captured by sequencing in a study of cytomegalovirus exposure and HLA in healthy donors. Points from the study as a whole: Relative to the approximately 660-donor mean, N-insertions were reportedly fewer in an Asian-associated ancestry cluster in a later analysis.

Both 60 Vbeta primers and 13 Jbeta primers went into the PCR. Some clones are missing from TCRdb's copy, which holds only in-frame ones; the method was immunoSEQ multiplex PCR. The table records roughly 130,000 clones, roughly 80% of them present only once. This clone came up a few times. The antigen remains unidentified. Looked up from germline, CDR1 is SGHRS and CDR2 is YFSETQ. Unmatched junction bases numbered 1, after V lost 0 bases and J lost 4 bases. The CDR3 is 13 residues long. V and J are TRBV5-1 and TRBJ2-7; 7 bases are a match to TRBD1. The receptor was isolated from a man younger than 40 in good health and CMV-seronegative. Input material: PBMCs. The chain's CDR3 is CASSLVQGYEQYF. DNA of the CDR3: TGCGCCAGCAGCTTGGTACAGGGGTACGAGCAGTACTTC.